This passage covers 32 T cell receptor beta chains from one sample sequenced in a study of shared clonotypes between healthy human individuals. The naive CD8 fraction comprised CD45RO-negative cells positively selected for CCR7 and excluded terminally differentiated effector memory CD45RA+ cells. This table comes from immunoSEQ multiplex PCR, and its TCRdb copy is limited to in-frame clones, with some not included. The table has around 610,000 clones, roughly 96% seen once. Sequencing input: naive CD8+ T cells sorted from blood. All receptors come from a woman younger than 45 in good health.

The CDR3 loop reads CASSPTTAGVTEAFF. CDR3 DNA sequence: TGTGCCAGCAGTCCCACGACAGCGGGGGTCACTGAAGCTTTCTTT. The chain couples TRBV28 to TRBJ1-1, with D perhaps matching TRBD1 (5 bases). CDR1 and CDR2 from the germline V gene are MDHEN and SYDVKM. CDR3 length: 15 residues. V lost 5 bases and J lost 4, with 17 bases in between. The variable domain in full, with the rest retrieved from reference TRBV28 and TRBJ1-1, is DVKVTQSSRYLVKRTGEKVFLECVQDMDHENMFWYRQDPGLGLRLIYFSYDVKMKEKGDIPEGYSVSREKKERFSLILESASTNQTSMYLCASSPTTAGVTEAFFGQGTRLTVV.

This chain joins TRBV9 and TRBJ2-7; D unclear. The V gene lost 2 bases and the J gene lost 1 base, with 13 bases spanning the gap. Looked up from germline, CDR1 is SGDLS and CDR2 is YYNGEE. This CDR3 region has 15 residues. CDR3 DNA: TGTGCCAGCAGCGTGGGCAGTGAGACATCCTACGAGCAGTACTTC. Translated: CASSVGSETSYEQYF.

The chain combines TRBV27 with TRBJ2-5; a weak D match, TRBD2 (5 bases). CDR1 MNHEY and CDR2 SMNVEV come from the germline V gene (reference sequence). V was pared by 6 bases and J by 0 bases, with 8 bases between. The CDR3 loop spans 13 amino acids. The CDR3 nucleotides are TGTGCCAGCAGCCGGAGGTACCAAGAGACCCAGTACTTC. Translating it yields CASSRRYQETQYF.

This clone has a single count. The chain is built from TRBV5-4 and TRBJ1-2; TRBD1 is a possible D gene (5 bases). Germline CDR1 SGHNT, CDR2 YYREEE (reference sequence). The CDR3 length is 12 residues. Trimming took 4 bases from V and 8 from J, leaving 12 bases between them. CDR3 in DNA: TGTGCCAGCAGCCCAAGCCCAGGGGGCTACACCTTC. This gives the protein CASSPSPGGYTF.

The CDR3 nucleotides read TGTGCCAGCAGCCACAAGCCACAGATCCTGGGTAATGAAAAACTGTTTTTT. This encodes CASSHKPQILGNEKLFF. The J gene is TRBJ1-4, the V gene TRBV16, with D unclear. V was clipped by 3 bases and J by 4 bases, with 18 bases between them. This CDR3 is built from 17 residues. Germline V CDR1 and CDR2: KGHSY, FQNENV.

CDR3 residues: CASSLAVTGWDSPLHF. CDR3 DNA sequence: TGTGCCAGCAGCTTGGCGGTCACAGGGTGGGATTCACCCCTCCACTTT. The V gene is TRBV5-4, the J gene TRBJ1-6; TRBD1 might be the D (6 bases). Germline V gives CDR1 SGHNT, CDR2 YYREEE (reference sequence). This CDR3 comprises 16 residues. The ends were cut back, 0 bases at V and 8 bases at J, with 15 bases in the middle.

The V and J genes are TRBV15 and TRBJ1-4; no reliable D call. The CDR3 sequence is 11 residues long. V lost 0 bases and J lost 10, with 3 bases in between. Germline lookup yields CDR1 LNHNV and CDR2 YYDKDF (reference sequence). Here the CDR3 reads CATSRDRKLFF. CDR3 bases: TGTGCCACCAGCAGAGATCGAAAACTGTTTTTT.

This rearrangement joins TRBV28 to TRBJ1-1, with 7 bases fitting TRBD1. J was trimmed by 3 bases and V by 1 base; bases with no gene match: 8. This CDR3 has 16 amino acids. The germline V gene encodes CDR1 MDHEN and CDR2 SYDVKM. CDR3 bases: TGTGCCAGCAGTTTATTAGGGGGCCCCCGGGACACTGAAGCTTTCTTT. As protein: CASSLLGGPRDTEAFF. Using reference TRBV28 and TRBJ1-1 for the parts outside the CDR3, the full variable domain is DVKVTQSSRYLVKRTGEKVFLECVQDMDHENMFWYRQDPGLGLRLIYFSYDVKMKEKGDIPEGYSVSREKKERFSLILESASTNQTSMYLCASSLLGGPRDTEAFFGQGTRLTVV.

The rearrangement uses TRBV27 and TRBJ2-7, with 12 bases aligning to TRBD2. CDR3 length: 15 residues. The germline V gene has CDR1 MNHEY and CDR2 SMNVEV (reference sequence). V trimming: 7 bases; J trimming: 2 bases; junction bases outside the gene matches: 6. The CDR3, as DNA: TGTGCCAGCAACCTAGCGGGAGGGCCCCCCTACGAGCAGTACTTC. It codes for CASNLAGGPPYEQYF.

This sequence joins TRBV5-4 and TRBJ1-4; 9 nucleotides line up with TRBD1. After removal of 7 bases from V and 5 bases from J, the junction contained 6 bases not matched to a gene. The CDR3 has 14 residues. Germline CDR1 is SGHNT and CDR2 is YYREEE (reference sequence). As DNA, the CDR3 is TGTGCCAGCGGAGGACAGGGGTCAAATGAAAAACTGTTTTTT. Residues: CASGGQGSNEKLFF.

V usage is TRBV30 and J usage is TRBJ1-2; TRBD1 matches 7 bases. Germline CDR1 and CDR2: GTSNPN and SVGIG (reference sequence). V gave up 3 bases and J gave up 6 bases; unmatched junction bases: 13. The CDR3 totals 15 residues. CDR3 in amino acids: CAWSTGVGGDDGYTF. CDR3 DNA: TGTGCCTGGAGCACAGGGGTTGGGGGGGATGATGGCTACACCTTC.

The chain couples TRBV19 to TRBJ1-1, with a weak D call TRBD1 (5 bases). This CDR3 has 14 residues. Germline CDR1 and CDR2: LNHDA and SQIVND (reference sequence). Trimming cost V 0 bases and J 1 base, with 6 bases left between them. CDR3 sequence (DNA): TGTGCCAGTAGTATAGATGGGGGGAACACTGAAGCTTTCTTT. It codes for CASSIDGGNTEAFF. Full variable domain (missing parts from reference TRBV19 and TRBJ1-1): DGGITQSPKYLFRKEGQNVTLSCEQNLNHDAMYWYRQDPGQGLRLIYYSQIVNDFQKGDIAEGYSVSREKKESFPLTVTSAQKNPTAFYLCASSIDGGNTEAFFGQGTRLTVV.

The V gene is TRBV28, the J gene TRBJ2-2, with D possibly being TRBD1 (5 bases). Trimming shortened V by 1 base and J by 6 bases, and 6 bases separated the two germline ends. The germline V gene has CDR1 MDHEN and CDR2 SYDVKM. The CDR3 has 13 residues. Here the CDR3 reads CASSLSGSGELFF. The CDR3 DNA reads as TGTGCCAGCAGTTTATCAGGGTCCGGGGAGCTGTTTTTT. Full variable domain (remainder filled in from reference TRBV28 and TRBJ2-2): DVKVTQSSRYLVKRTGEKVFLECVQDMDHENMFWYRQDPGLGLRLIYFSYDVKMKEKGDIPEGYSVSREKKERFSLILESASTNQTSMYLCASSLSGSGELFFGEGSRLTVL.

This chain connects TRBV7-9 to TRBJ1-2; 7 bases match TRBD1. Germline values: CDR1 SEHNR, CDR2 FQNEAQ (reference sequence). CDR3 length: 14 amino acids. V was pared by 1 base and J by 4 bases, with 3 bases of the junction left unmatched. The CDR3 bases are TGTGCCAGCAGCTTAGGGGCAGGGGGCTATGGCTACACCTTC. It encodes CASSLGAGGYGYTF.

Points on this clone: The sample contains more than one DNA sequence encoding this CDR3. The gene calls are TRBV27 and TRBJ2-2; 12 bases are a match to TRBD2. The junction had 1 base not matched to a gene; V was cut back by 3 bases and J by 5 bases. CDR3 length: 15 residues. Germline V CDR1 and CDR2: MNHEY, SMNVEV (reference sequence). CDR3 coding DNA: TGTGCCAGCAGTTTCGGGACTAGCGGGACCGGGGAGCTGTTTTTT. This sequence encodes CASSFGTSGTGELFF.

The J gene is TRBJ2-2, the V gene TRBV7-8; TRBD2 matches at 10 bases. The CDR3 is 18 residues long. The V gene end was trimmed by 4 bases and the J gene end by 0 bases; junction bases not matched to a gene: 8. From germline, CDR1 is SGHVS and CDR2 FQNEAQ. The DNA of the CDR3 is TGTGCCAGCAGCTCCCTCGGGAGCGGGAGGGCGAACACCGGGGAGCTGTTTTTT. Its protein product is CASSSLGSGRANTGELFF.

V and J are TRBV6-6 and TRBJ2-2; D gene unclear. The V and J ends lost 0 bases and 7 bases respectively, with 12 bases between them. The germline gives CDR1 MNHNY, CDR2 SVGAGI (reference sequence). The CDR3 extends over 15 amino acids. The CDR3 region is CASSYSGRYGGELFF. In DNA form, the CDR3 reads TGTGCCAGCAGTTACTCAGGACGGTATGGCGGGGAGCTGTTTTTT.

In regard to this clone: The identical CDR3 is also encoded by other nucleotide sequences in the sample. The chain links TRBV4-1 to TRBJ2-7; no definite D call. V was clipped by 1 base and J by 3 bases, with 10 bases between them. Per the germline V gene, CDR1 is MGHRA and CDR2 is YSYEKL. The CDR3 sequence is 14 residues long. The CDR3 nucleotides read TGCGCCAGCAGCCAAGTCGTGGGAAGCTACGAGCAGTACTTC. This codes for CASSQVVGSYEQYF.

V usage is TRBV7-2 and J usage is TRBJ2-1; the match to TRBD2 covers 13 bases. The CDR3 is made up of 17 amino acids. J gave up 5 bases and V 5 bases, and 9 bases lay outside the gene matches. CDR1 and CDR2 from the germline V gene are SGHTA and FQGNSA. This CDR3 reads CASSLLSGLAGDNEQFF. CDR3 coding DNA: TGTGCCAGCAGCCTACTCTCCGGACTAGCGGGAGACAATGAGCAGTTCTTC.

The chain uses TRBV4-2 and TRBJ2-6, with D hard to call. V dropped 0 bases and J dropped 2 bases, with 8 bases sitting between them. Per the germline V gene, CDR1 is LGHNA and CDR2 is YNFKEQ. The CDR3 extends over 16 amino acids. The CDR3 DNA reads as TGTGCCAGCAGCCAAGATCCCCGGGCTGGGGCCAACGTCCTGACTTTC. Encoded protein: CASSQDPRAGANVLTF.

As for this clone: Other nucleotide sequences in the sample specify the same CDR3. The rearrangement uses TRBV27 and TRBJ2-4; perhaps TRBD2 as D (6 bases). CDR3 length equals 15 residues. V lost 2 bases and J 1 base, leaving 9 bases between the germline ends. Germline CDR1 reads MNHEY; CDR2 reads SMNVEV (reference sequence). The CDR3 region has the DNA TGTGCCAGCAGTTTAGTGGGGGGTGCCAAAAACATTCAGTACTTC. As protein: CASSLVGGAKNIQYF.

The V call is TRBV28, the J call TRBJ2-3; D unresolved. In germline, CDR1 is MDHEN, CDR2 SYDVKM. The CDR3 length is 12 residues. The V gene lost 6 bases and the J gene lost 4 bases, with 8 bases spanning the gap. Here the CDR3 reads CASRASADTQYF. CDR3 DNA: TGTGCCAGCAGAGCCAGCGCAGATACGCAGTATTTT.

This clone was observed once. The CDR3 DNA reads TGTGCCAGTAGTATAGACCAGGGGTCCTACAATGAGCAGTTCTTC. Translated, it gives CASSIDQGSYNEQFF. The chain has TRBV19 and TRBJ2-1; possible D gene TRBD1, 6 bases. Trimming left V 0 bases short and J 1 base short, with 7 bases between. The CDR3 sequence is 15 residues long. The germline gives CDR1 LNHDA, CDR2 SQIVND (reference sequence).

The chain links TRBV7-6 to TRBJ1-1; D ambiguous. The CDR3 consists of 14 residues. CDR1 is SGHVS, CDR2 FNYEAQ, per germline. Trimming pared 2 bases from V and 5 bases from J, leaving 12 bases between. CDR3 sequence reads: CASSLTGAGTEAFF. CDR3 nucleotides: TGTGCCAGCAGCTTAACGGGAGCGGGAACTGAAGCTTTCTTT.

The chain has TRBV27 and TRBJ2-7; D unresolved. V gave up 3 bases and J gave up 0 bases, with 9 bases separating them. CDR1 and CDR2 from the germline V gene are MNHEY and SMNVEV (reference sequence). The CDR3 spans 14 residues. The CDR3 nucleotides are TGTGCCAGCAGTTTCCAGGCCGGCTCCTACGAGCAGTACTTC. Translated, it gives CASSFQAGSYEQYF.

This clone was picked up one time. The V call is TRBV19, the J call TRBJ2-7; D may be TRBD1 (6 bases). Germline CDR1 LNHDA, CDR2 SQIVND (reference sequence). This CDR3 has 15 amino acids. V was cut by 1 base and J by 4 bases, with 14 bases left in between. The CDR3 DNA reads as TGTGCCAGTAGTATAGTAGCAGGGGCGACATACGAGCAGTACTTC. Translation: CASSIVAGATYEQYF.

Of note for this clone: Other DNA sequences of this sample code for an identical CDR3. The V call is TRBV6-5, the J call TRBJ2-7; D uncertain. V was pared by 0 bases and J by 2 bases, with 5 bases between. This CDR3 contains 13 residues. CDR1 and CDR2 (germline): MNHEY, SVGAGI. The CDR3 coding sequence is TGTGCCAGCAGTTACTCGACTGCCTACGAGCAGTACTTC. This gives the protein CASSYSTAYEQYF.

The chain combines TRBV28 with TRBJ2-1; TRBD2 matches at 7 bases. CDR3 size: 15 residues. Germline V gene data show CDR1 as MDHEN and CDR2 as SYDVKM. The trim removed 5 bases at V and 7 bases at J, leaving 11 bases unmatched. This CDR3 reads CASSTASGLDNEQFF. CDR3 nucleotides: TGTGCCAGCAGTACTGCTAGCGGATTAGATAATGAGCAGTTCTTC.

The chain couples TRBV9 to TRBJ2-2; the match to TRBD2 covers 11 bases. Germline values: CDR1 SGDLS, CDR2 YYNGEE. J gave up 1 base and V 3 bases, and 2 bases lay outside the gene matches. The CDR3 length is 16 residues. The CDR3 bases are TGTGCCAGCAGCGACACTAGCGGGAGGAACACCGGGGAGCTGTTTTTT. Translated, it gives CASSDTSGRNTGELFF.

V usage is TRBV13 and J usage is TRBJ2-1, with 11 bases lining up with TRBD2. Germline values: CDR1 PRHDT, CDR2 FYEKMQ (reference sequence). There are 15 residues in the CDR3. With 6 bases clipped from V and 7 bases from J, the junction kept 8 bases outside the gene matches. The CDR3 DNA reads TGTGCCAGCAGACAGGGACTAGCGGAGGCTAATGAGCAGTTCTTC. This sequence encodes CASRQGLAEANEQFF. The variable domain in full, completed from reference TRBV13 and TRBJ2-1, reads AAGVIQSPRHLIKEKRETATLKCYPIPRHDTVYWYQQGPGQDPQFLISFYEKMQSDKGSIPDRFSAQQFSDYHSELNMSSLELGDSALYFCASRQGLAEANEQFFGPGTRLTVL.

V gene TRBV5-5 combines with J gene TRBJ1-1, with D unclear. CDR1 and CDR2 (germline): SGHKS, YYEKEE (reference sequence). The CDR3 extends over 14 amino acids. Trimming pared 2 bases from V and 4 bases from J, leaving 12 bases between. The CDR3 DNA sequence: TGTGCCAGCAGCTTAAGCAGTTTTGGCACTGAAGCTTTCTTT. This translates into CASSLSSFGTEAFF. Supplemented by reference TRBV5-5 and TRBJ1-1, the full variable domain reads DAGVTQSPTHLIKTRGQQVTLRCSPISGHKSVSWYQQVLGQGPQFIFQYYEKEERGRGNFPDRFSARQFPNYSSELNVNALLLGDSALYLCASSLSSFGTEAFFGQGTRLTVV.

This clone has only one observation. V usage is TRBV6-1 and J usage is TRBJ1-2; D not resolved. The CDR3 totals 14 residues. Deletions cut 8 bases from V and 6 bases from J, with 19 bases between. Looked up from germline, CDR1 is MNHNS and CDR2 is SASEGT. CDR3 DNA: TGTGCCAGCTACAGTTATCGGGCGTCCCATGGCTACACCTTC. Protein product: CASYSYRASHGYTF.